Following are 3 T cell receptor beta chains from one sample sequenced in a study of CD8 T cells in ankylosing spondylitis. Study-level points and caveats: Seven to nine highly homologous variants formed a TCR beta motif that appeared characteristic of ankylosing spondylitis blood.

These receptors lack a known antigen. TCRdb passed the 5' RACE reads through MiXCR, listing each CDR3 protein once. This repertoire shows 350,000 to 450,000 distinct CDR3 sequences, 25% to 30% found once; its top ten account for approximately 1%. Sample: blood, either unsorted or a sorted T cell fraction (not recorded which). Receptors were obtained from a male donor with ankylosing spondylitis.

This clonotype was picked up a small number of times. CDR3 amino acids: CSVEVGSAVETQYF. The DNA for the CDR3 is TGCAGCGTTGAAGTGGGGAGTGCTGTGGAGACCCAGTACTTC. The chain employs TRBV29-1 and TRBJ2-5, with TRBD2 as a possible D gene (5 bases). The CDR3 runs to 14 residues. V dropped 1 base and J dropped 5 bases, with 14 bases sitting between them. Germline V gene data show CDR1 as SQVTM and CDR2 as ANQGSEA.

This clonotype turned up a few times. As DNA, the CDR3 is TGCGCCAGCAGCCAACAGGGGACATTCGGGGAGCTGTTTTTT. As protein: CASSQQGTFGELFF. V gene TRBV5-1 combines with J gene TRBJ2-2; 7 positions agree with TRBD1. The CDR3 covers 14 residues. Trimming at V came to 4 bases and at J to 7 bases, leaving 7 bases not matched to a gene. Germline V gene sequence: CDR1 SGHRS, CDR2 YFSETQ.

This chain links TRBV7-6 with TRBJ2-7, with no clear D. The CDR3 covers 15 residues. CDR1 and CDR2 from the germline V gene are SGHVS and FNYEAQ. V was clipped by 5 bases and J by 2 bases, with 16 bases between them. The CDR3 nucleotides read TGTGCCAGCAGCCTCAGGCAAAAGGTTCCCTACGAGCAGTACTTC. Residues: CASSLRQKVPYEQYF.